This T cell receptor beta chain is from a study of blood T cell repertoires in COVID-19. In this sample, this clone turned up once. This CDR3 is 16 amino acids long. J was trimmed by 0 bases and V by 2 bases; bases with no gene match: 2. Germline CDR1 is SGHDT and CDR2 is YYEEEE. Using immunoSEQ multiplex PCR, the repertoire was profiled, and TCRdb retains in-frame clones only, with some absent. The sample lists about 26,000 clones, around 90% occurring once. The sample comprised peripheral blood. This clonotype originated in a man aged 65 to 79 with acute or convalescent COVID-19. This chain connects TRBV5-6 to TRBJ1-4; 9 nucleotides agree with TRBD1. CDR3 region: CASSLDRGTTNEKLFF. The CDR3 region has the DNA TGTGCCAGCAGCTTAGACAGGGGGACAACTAATGAAAAACTGTTTTTT.